This TCR beta chain was profiled in a study of cytomegalovirus exposure and HLA in healthy donors. Whole-study findings and limits: A later analysis linked a missense variant in DCLRE1C to the trimming of TCR beta V and J genes. Upon later analysis, TCR association rates were observed to vary by HLA locus, being highest for DRB1 and lowest for HLA-C.

In regard to this clone: The target antigen is unknown.

The germline V gene has CDR1 LGHNA and CDR2 YNFKEQ. V was clipped by 2 bases and J by 0 bases; unmatched bases: 4. The CDR3 has 17 amino acids. PCR involved 60 Vbeta and 13 Jbeta primers. As handled by the study authors: The count from a later analysis was roughly 80 million unique TCR beta chains, some 10 million of them shared. Assay used: immunoSEQ multiplex PCR; TCRdb lists only in-frame clones, some missing. That table gives V, J and clone size, and the DNA gave D and trimming. The data hold about 55,000 clones, with about 84% observed a single time. The chain employs TRBV4-2 and TRBJ2-3, with 11 nucleotides matching TRBD2. The clonotype was recovered from a female donor in good health and CMV-seronegative. The material sequenced was PBMCs. CDR3 loop: CASSQSGTSGSTDTQYF. The CDR3 region has the DNA TGTGCCAGCAGCCAATCGGGGACTAGCGGAAGCACAGATACGCAGTATTTT.